The 13 T cell receptor beta chains in this list originate from one sample, sequenced in a study of blood T cells in healthy people across ages. Using a J-beta primer mix together with a sample-barcoded 5' primer, a second PCR was run for roughly 6 to 12 cycles. In TCRdb, the 5' RACE reads were re-called with MiXCR into one record per CDR3 protein. Of about 810,000 distinct CDR3 sequences in the sample, under 40% were seen once. The specimen was blood. The receptors were sampled from a young man in good health.

The chain employs TRBV4-1 and TRBJ1-4; no clear D. Germline loops: CDR1 MGHRA, CDR2 YSYEKL. The V end lost 3 bases, the J end lost 4 bases, and 6 bases lay between the germline ends. The CDR3 sequence is 13 residues long. In nucleotides, the CDR3 is TGCGCCAGCAGCCAGGCACTTAATGAAAAACTGTTTTTT. This codes for CASSQALNEKLFF.

Turning to this clonotype: Possible read error: a much larger clone is one base away. In this CDR3 the conserved last residue, phenylalanine or tryptophan, is missing, so a read error is likely. The CDR3 sequence: CASSSDLGETQYL. The CDR3 DNA sequence: TGCGCCAGCAGCTCCGACTTGGGGGAGACCCAGTACTTA. The chain has TRBV5-1 and TRBJ2-7; D is uncertain. The better agreement between TRBJ2-5 and the DNA end casts doubt on the J call. Germline V CDR1 and CDR2: SGHRS, YFSETQ. CDR3 length equals 13 residues.

This sequence joins TRBV10-3 and TRBJ1-2; no definite D call. The CDR3 has 12 residues. CDR1 ENHRY and CDR2 SYGVKD come from the germline V gene. V was cut by 8 bases and J by 8 bases, with 15 bases left in between. The CDR3 spells CAIHFSAGGYTF. The CDR3, as DNA: TGTGCCATCCACTTTTCCGCGGGAGGCTACACCTTC.

As for this clonotype: One junction end does not reproduce the germline sequence, and a read error may be involved. The CDR3 nucleotides read TGTGCCAACAGCCCCCGTACTAGCGGGGGTGTAAACTCCTACGAGCAGTACTTC. Translating gives CANSPRTSGGVNSYEQYF. The J gene is TRBJ2-7, the V gene TRBV7-9; TRBD2 aligns across 11 bases. In germline, CDR1 is SEHNR, CDR2 FQNEAQ (reference sequence). The CDR3 loop spans 18 amino acids.

This clonotype was seen at least ten times. The V and J genes are TRBV6-2 or TRBV6-3 and TRBJ2-1; the match to TRBD1 covers 9 bases. The ends lost 1 base at V and 5 bases at J; junction bases unmatched: 12. The CDR3 runs to 18 residues. Germline V gives CDR1 MNHEY, CDR2 SVGEGT. The CDR3 is CASSYFILPGQGHNEQFF. CDR3 nucleotides: TGTGCCAGCAGTTACTTTATTTTGCCGGGACAGGGACACAATGAGCAGTTCTTC.

This sequence joins TRBV20-1 and TRBJ2-7; D possibly corresponds to TRBD1 (5 bases). Per the germline V gene, CDR1 is DFQATT and CDR2 is SNEGSKA (reference sequence). The CDR3 extends over 18 amino acids. V lost 5 bases and J lost 7, with 33 bases in between. The CDR3 DNA is TGCAGTGCTCTGCTTCCTTATATCGTGGGGCTCCGTAAAAATGAGCAGTACTTC. Amino acid sequence: CSALLPYIVGLRKNEQYF.

This sequence joins TRBV12-3 or TRBV12-4 and TRBJ2-1, with D maybe TRBD2 (6 bases). This CDR3 has 15 residues. Trimming removed 6 bases at V and 2 bases at J, with 14 bases between. The CDR3 DNA sequence: TGTGCCAGCAGAAGACTAGGGGTCACCTACAATGAGCAGTTCTTC. Residues: CASRRLGVTYNEQFF.

CDR3 coding DNA: TGTGCCAGCAGCCAAGATTGGGCGACAAAGCCGAATGGCTACACCTTC. Translated: CASSQDWATKPNGYTF. The chain employs TRBV14 and TRBJ1-2; no clear D. Trimming removed 0 bases from V and 6 bases from J, with 17 bases in between. This CDR3 is 16 amino acids long. Germline CDR1 is SGHDN and CDR2 is FVKESK.

This clonotype was seen ten or more times. The chain links TRBV28 to TRBJ2-5, with 7 bases identical to TRBD1. V lost 7 bases to trimming and J lost 2 bases; unmatched junction nucleotides: 10. Germline V lookup: CDR1 MDHEN, CDR2 SYDVKM. The CDR3 sequence is 15 residues long. In nucleotides, the CDR3 is TGTGCCAGCACCCCTGGACAGGCTCGGCAAGAGACCCAGTACTTC. It translates to CASTPGQARQETQYF.

This clonotype occurred a few times. The genes are TRBV20-1 and TRBJ2-5; TRBD2 matches at 12 bases. The CDR3 contains 15 residues. CDR1 and CDR2 (germline): DFQATT, SNEGSKA (reference sequence). The junction had 5 bases not matched to a gene; V was cut back by 2 bases and J by 4 bases. The chain's CDR3 is CSARLAGGSGETQYF. DNA of the CDR3: TGCAGTGCTAGACTAGCGGGGGGGTCGGGAGAGACCCAGTACTTC.

Note on this clonotype: A much larger clonotype is one base distant, so this may be a read error. As DNA, the CDR3 is TGCGCCAGCAGCGTGGGGTCCGCCTCGGAGGAGATCCAGTACTTC. Translating it yields CASSVGSASEEIQYF. The gene calls are TRBV4-3 and TRBJ2-5, with D possibly being TRBD2 (5 bases). This CDR3 comprises 15 residues. The germline gives CDR1 LGHNA, CDR2 YSLEER.

Note on this clonotype: A read error may produce the germline difference seen at one junction end. J is TRBJ1-2 and V is TRBV20-1; D possibly corresponds to TRBD1 (6 bases). The germline CDR1 and CDR2 sequences are DFQATT and SNEGSKA (reference sequence). The CDR3 contains 16 residues. CDR3 protein: CSARGSGRGANYGYTF. The CDR3 DNA is TGCAGTGCCAGAGGGTCTGGTCGGGGGGCAAACTATGGCTACACCTTC.

This clonotype appeared a few times. The CDR3 loop reads CASSLEGVSKNIQYF. The CDR3 DNA is TGTGCCAGCAGCTTGGAAGGGGTATCCAAAAACATTCAGTACTTC. This rearrangement joins TRBV5-4 to TRBJ2-4; D may be TRBD1 (5 bases). This CDR3 has 15 residues. The ends were cut back, 0 bases at V and 2 bases at J, with 9 bases in the middle. Germline CDR1 reads SGHNT; CDR2 reads YYREEE (reference sequence).